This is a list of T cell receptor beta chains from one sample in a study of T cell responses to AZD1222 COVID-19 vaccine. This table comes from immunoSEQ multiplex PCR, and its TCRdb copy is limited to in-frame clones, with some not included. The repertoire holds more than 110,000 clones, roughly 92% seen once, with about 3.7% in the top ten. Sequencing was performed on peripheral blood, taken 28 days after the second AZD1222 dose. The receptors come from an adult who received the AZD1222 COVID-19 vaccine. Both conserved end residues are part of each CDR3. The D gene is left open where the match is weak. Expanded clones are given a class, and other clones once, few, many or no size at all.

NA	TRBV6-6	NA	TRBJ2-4	TGTGCCAGCAGTCCCGGACACGGAGCCCTAGCCAAAAACATTCAGTACTTC	CASSPGHGALAKNIQYF
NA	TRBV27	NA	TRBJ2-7	TGTGCCAGCAGTTTAAGTTGGGGTCCGTCCTACGAGCAGTACTTC	CASSLSWGPSYEQYF
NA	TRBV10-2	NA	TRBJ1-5	TGCGCCAGCAGGGCAGGCGATCAGCCCCAGCATTTT	CASRAGDQPQHF
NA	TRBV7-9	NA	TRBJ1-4	TGTGCCAGCAGCCGACAGCCGACTAATGAAAAACTGTTTTTT	CASSRQPTNEKLFF
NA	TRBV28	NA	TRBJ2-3	TGTGCCAGCAGTTTAGGGCAGGGCTCCGTCCTGTCTAGCACAGATACGCAGTATTTT	CASSLGQGSVLSSTDTQYF
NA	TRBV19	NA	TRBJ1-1	TGTGCCAGTAGTCCTTCGGGGATCTTTGAAGCTTTCTTT	CASSPSGIFEAFF
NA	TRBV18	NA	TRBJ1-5	TGTGCCAGCTCACCAATCGGCAATCAGCCCCAGCATTTT	CASSPIGNQPQHF
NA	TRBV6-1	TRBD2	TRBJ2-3	TGTGCCAGCAGTGTAGCGGGAGGGCCTGGAGATACGCAGTATTTT	CASSVAGGPGDTQYF
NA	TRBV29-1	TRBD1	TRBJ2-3	TGCAGCGTGGTTGACAGGGGGACAGATACGCAGTATTTT	CSVVDRGTDTQYF
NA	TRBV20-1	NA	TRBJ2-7	TGCAGTGCTAGTTCGGACCGACTCTACGAGCAGTACTTC	CSASSDRLYEQYF
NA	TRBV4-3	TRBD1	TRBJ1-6	TGCGCCAGCAGCCAAGATAGGGGGACAGGGTCCTATAATTCACCCCTCCACTTT	CASSQDRGTGSYNSPLHF
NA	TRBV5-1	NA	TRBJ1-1	TGCGCCAGCAGCTTGGATCCAGCGAACACTGAAGCTTTCTTT	CASSLDPANTEAFF
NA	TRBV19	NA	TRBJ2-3	TGTGCCAGTAGTATAACCACGTCTAGCACAGATACGCAGTATTTT	CASSITTSSTDTQYF
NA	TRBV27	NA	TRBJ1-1	TGTGCCAGCAGTTTAATGTGGGAGGAGAACACTGAAGCTTTCTTT	CASSLMWEENTEAFF
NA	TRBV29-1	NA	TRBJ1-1	TGCAGCGTGGCGGTGTCAGGGCAGAACACTGAAGCTTTCTTT	CSVAVSGQNTEAFF
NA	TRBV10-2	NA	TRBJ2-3	TGCGCCAGCAGCCCGTGGAAAGGAAGCACAGATACGCAGTATTTT	CASSPWKGSTDTQYF
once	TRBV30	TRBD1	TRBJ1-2	TGTGCCTTCCTACCTAGGACAGGGCGGCGAGGCTACACCTTC	CAFLPRTGRRGYTF
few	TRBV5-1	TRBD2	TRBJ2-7	TGCGCCAGCAGCTTCGGGACTAGATACGAGCAGTACTTC	CASSFGTRYEQYF
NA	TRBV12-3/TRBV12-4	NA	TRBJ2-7	TGTGCCAGCAGTTTCGGGGGTTACGAGCAGTACTTC	CASSFGGYEQYF
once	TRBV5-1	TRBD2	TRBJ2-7	TGCGCCAGCAGCCTGGCGGGGCTAGCGGCAGGCGAGCAGTACTTC	CASSLAGLAAGEQYF
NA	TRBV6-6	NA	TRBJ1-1	TGTGCCAGCAGTTACTCCCGCAACTCTGAAGCTTTCTTT	CASSYSRNSEAFF
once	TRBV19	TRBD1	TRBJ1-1	TGTGCCAGTAGTCCACTGGGACAGGGCCTTACTGAAGCTTTCTTT	CASSPLGQGLTEAFF
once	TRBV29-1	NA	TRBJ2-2	TGCAGCGTTGAAGGCCGTCCCCGCGGAGAGCTGTTTTTT	CSVEGRPRGELFF
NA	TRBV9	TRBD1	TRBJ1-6	TGTGCCAGCAGCCGGGACAGTACCTCACCCCTCCACTTT	CASSRDSTSPLHF
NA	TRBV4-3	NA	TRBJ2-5	TGCGCCAGCAGCCAAGATCAGGCAGCGCGGGAGACCCAGTACTTC	CASSQDQAARETQYF
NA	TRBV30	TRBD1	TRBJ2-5	TGTGCCTGGAGGCCCAGGGGGCGTGAGACCCAGTACTTC	CAWRPRGRETQYF
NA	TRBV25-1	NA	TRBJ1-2	TGTGCCAGCAGAGGTCGACATGGCTACACCTTC	CASRGRHGYTF
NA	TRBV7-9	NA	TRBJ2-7	TGTGCCAGCAGCTCGGGGGTTCGGGACAGCCACGAGCAGTACTTC	CASSSGVRDSHEQYF
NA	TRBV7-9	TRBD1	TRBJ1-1	TGTGCCAGCAGCACCGACAGGGGGGGCACTGAAGCTTTCTTT	CASSTDRGGTEAFF